The clone carrying this TCR beta chain was counted ten times or more. Its antigen is not identified. Library preparation for TCR beta used quantitative 5'-RACE with molecular barcodes. TCRdb recomputed calls from the 5' RACE reads with MiXCR, one row per CDR3 protein. The sample holds roughly 700,000 distinct CDR3 sequences, around 20% seen once. The data were taken from a study of CD8 T cells in ankylosing spondylitis. Study-wide results and caveats: Both synovial fluid and blood in reactive arthritis had previously been reported to carry some motif variants. CD8+ disease-linked clones were present at relatively low frequencies in blood. Clones tied to disease were said to be significantly enriched in matched ankylosing spondylitis synovial fluid. Blood of patients with ankylosing spondylitis appeared to be characterized by a TCR beta motif of seven or eight highly homologous variants.

This receptor was obtained from a male donor with ankylosing spondylitis. Sequenced input: blood, either unsorted or a sorted T cell fraction (not recorded which).

The CDR3 loop reads CASTVAGPSGTGELFF. CDR3 nucleotides: TGTGCCAGCACTGTAGCTGGACCCTCGGGCACCGGGGAGCTGTTTTTT. V usage is TRBV12-3 or TRBV12-4 and J usage is TRBJ2-2; D gene ambiguous. V was clipped by 7 bases and J by 4 bases, with 19 bases between them. The CDR3 covers 16 residues.